This T cell receptor (beta chain) was profiled in a study of T cell responses to AZD1222 COVID-19 vaccine. Broader study findings: Close to half of all spike-specific TCRs reportedly target regions of the variants that are unmutated. At study baseline, merely over 5 AZD1222 recipients were seropositive. Sampling captured repertoires only after the peak T cell response.

V dropped 4 bases and J dropped 7 bases, with 14 bases sitting between them. The V gene's germline CDR1 is SGHNT and CDR2 YYREEE (reference sequence). The CDR3 totals 13 residues. Measured with immunoSEQ multiplex PCR; TCRdb has only the in-frame clones, and not every one. Here the sample spans 60,000 to 85,000 clones, over 65% being singletons. In regard to this clone: The antigen is not known.

The specimen comprised peripheral blood, sampled 28 days after the second dose of the MenACWY control vaccine. The TCR was taken from an adult who received the MenACWY meningococcal vaccine as a control. The rearrangement links TRBV5-4 to TRBJ1-1; the D gene is possibly TRBD1 (6 bases). CDR3 protein: CASSRTGHDEAFF. The CDR3 nucleotides are TGTGCCAGCAGCCGTACAGGGCACGATGAAGCTTTCTTT.